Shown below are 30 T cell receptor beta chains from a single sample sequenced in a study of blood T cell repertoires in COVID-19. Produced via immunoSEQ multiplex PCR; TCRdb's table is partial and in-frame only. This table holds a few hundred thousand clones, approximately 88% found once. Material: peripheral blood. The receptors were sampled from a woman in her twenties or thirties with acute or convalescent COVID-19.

CDR3 nucleotides: TGTGCCAGCAGTGCCCCACCCAGGGAAACTAATGAAAAACTGTTTTTT. It translates to CASSAPPRETNEKLFF. The chain recombines TRBV6-1 with TRBJ1-4, with D perhaps matching TRBD1 (5 bases). From germline, CDR1 is MNHNS and CDR2 SASEGT. CDR3 length equals 16 residues. V was pared by 4 bases and J by 1 base, with 13 bases between.

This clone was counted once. The CDR3 nucleotides read TGTGCCAGCAGTTTACAGACTAGCGGGAGGGCCGGTCCTCTCGAGCAGTACTTC. This encodes CASSLQTSGRAGPLEQYF. The chain links TRBV6-2 or TRBV6-3 to TRBJ2-7; 14 bases agree with TRBD2. The CDR3 extends over 18 amino acids. V shed 4 bases, J shed 6 bases, and the junction held 14 bases outside the gene matches. CDR1 and CDR2 from the germline V gene are MNHEY and SVGEGT.

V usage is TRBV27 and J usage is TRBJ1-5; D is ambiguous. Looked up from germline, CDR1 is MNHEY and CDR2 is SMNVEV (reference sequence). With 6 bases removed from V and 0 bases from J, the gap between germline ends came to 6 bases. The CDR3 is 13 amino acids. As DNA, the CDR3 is TGTGCCAGCAGGCAACTTAGCAATCAGCCCCAGCATTTT. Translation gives CASRQLSNQPQHF.

As DNA, the CDR3 is TGTGCCAGCAGCTTTTTTACGGGAGGGCCGGGAGATACGCAGTATTTT. Amino acid sequence: CASSFFTGGPGDTQYF. This chain links TRBV7-9 with TRBJ2-3, with 8 bases that match TRBD2. V shed 3 bases and J 5 bases; nucleotides not matched to a gene: 10. The CDR3 loop spans 16 amino acids. Germline V CDR1 and CDR2: SEHNR, FQNEAQ (reference sequence).

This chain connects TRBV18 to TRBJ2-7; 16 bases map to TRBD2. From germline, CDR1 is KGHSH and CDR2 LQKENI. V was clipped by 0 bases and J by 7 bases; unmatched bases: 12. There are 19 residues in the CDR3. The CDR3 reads CASSPPSGTSGRARGEQYF. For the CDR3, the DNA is TGTGCCAGCTCACCACCCTCCGGGACTAGCGGGAGGGCCCGGGGGGAGCAGTACTTC.

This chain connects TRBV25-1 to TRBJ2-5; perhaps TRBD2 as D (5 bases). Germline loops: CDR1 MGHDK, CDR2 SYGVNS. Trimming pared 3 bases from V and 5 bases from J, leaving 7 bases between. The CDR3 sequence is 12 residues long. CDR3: CASSEPGETQYF. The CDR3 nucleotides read TGTGCCAGCAGTGAGCCGGGGGAGACCCAGTACTTC.

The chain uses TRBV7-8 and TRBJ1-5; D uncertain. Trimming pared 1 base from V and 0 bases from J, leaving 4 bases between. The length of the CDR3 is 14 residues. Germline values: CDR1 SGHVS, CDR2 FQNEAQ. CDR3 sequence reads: CASSLGLSNQPQHF. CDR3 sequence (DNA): TGTGCCAGCAGCTTAGGACTTAGCAATCAGCCCCAGCATTTT.

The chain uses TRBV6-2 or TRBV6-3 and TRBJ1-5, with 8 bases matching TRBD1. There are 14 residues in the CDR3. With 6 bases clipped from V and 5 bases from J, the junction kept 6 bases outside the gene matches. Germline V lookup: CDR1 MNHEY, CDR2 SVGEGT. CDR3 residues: CASSGQGGDQPQHF. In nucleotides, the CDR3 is TGTGCCAGCAGCGGACAGGGAGGCGATCAGCCCCAGCATTTT.

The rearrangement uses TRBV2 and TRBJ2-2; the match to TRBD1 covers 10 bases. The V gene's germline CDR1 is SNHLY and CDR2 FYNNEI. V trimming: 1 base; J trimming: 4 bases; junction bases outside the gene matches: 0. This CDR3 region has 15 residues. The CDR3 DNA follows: TGTGCCAGCAGTGAAGGGACAGGGGGCACCGGGGAGCTGTTTTTT. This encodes CASSEGTGGTGELFF.

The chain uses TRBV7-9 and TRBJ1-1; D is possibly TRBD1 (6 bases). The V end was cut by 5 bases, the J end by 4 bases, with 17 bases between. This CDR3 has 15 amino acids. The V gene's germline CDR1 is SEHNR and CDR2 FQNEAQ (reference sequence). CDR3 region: CASSPWSGGSTEAFF. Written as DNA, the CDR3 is TGTGCCAGCAGCCCATGGTCTGGGGGCTCCACTGAAGCTTTCTTT. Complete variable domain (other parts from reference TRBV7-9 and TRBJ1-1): DTGVSQNPRHKITKRGQNVTFRCDPISEHNRLYWYRQTLGQGPEFLTYFQNEAQLEKSRLLSDRFSAERPKGSFSTLEIQRTEQGDSAMYLCASSPWSGGSTEAFFGQGTRLTVV.

CDR3 protein: CAWSPGVHGYTF. The CDR3 DNA follows: TGTGCCTGGAGTCCCGGGGTGCATGGCTACACCTTC. The chain uses TRBV30 and TRBJ1-2; D is ambiguous. Germline V lookup: CDR1 GTSNPN, CDR2 SVGIG (reference sequence). V gave up 2 bases and J gave up 6 bases, with 10 bases separating them. The CDR3 runs 12 residues.

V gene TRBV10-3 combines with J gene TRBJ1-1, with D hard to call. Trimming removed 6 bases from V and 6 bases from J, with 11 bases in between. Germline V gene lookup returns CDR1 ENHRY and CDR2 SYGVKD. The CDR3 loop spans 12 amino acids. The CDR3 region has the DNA TGTGCCATCAGGTCTGCTACCCCTGAAGCTTTCTTT. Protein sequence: CAIRSATPEAFF.

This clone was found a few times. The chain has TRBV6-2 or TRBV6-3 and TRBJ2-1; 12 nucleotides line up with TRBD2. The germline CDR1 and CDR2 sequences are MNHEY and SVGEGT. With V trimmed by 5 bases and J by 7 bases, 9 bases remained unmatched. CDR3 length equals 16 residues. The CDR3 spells CASSPPTSGRTNEQFF. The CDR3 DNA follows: TGTGCCAGCAGTCCCCCAACTAGCGGGAGGACGAATGAGCAGTTCTTC.

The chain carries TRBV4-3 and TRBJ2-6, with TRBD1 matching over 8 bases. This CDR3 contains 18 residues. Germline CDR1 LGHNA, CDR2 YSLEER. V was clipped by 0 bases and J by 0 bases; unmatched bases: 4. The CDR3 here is CASSQDRGLISGANVLTF. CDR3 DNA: TGCGCCAGCAGCCAAGACAGGGGGCTAATCTCTGGGGCCAACGTCCTGACTTTC.

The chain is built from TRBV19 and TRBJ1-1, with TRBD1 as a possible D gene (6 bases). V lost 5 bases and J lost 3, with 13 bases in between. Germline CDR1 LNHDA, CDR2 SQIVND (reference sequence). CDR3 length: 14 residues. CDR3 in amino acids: CASSPTGIYTEAFF. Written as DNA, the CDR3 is TGTGCCAGTAGTCCGACAGGTATATACACTGAAGCTTTCTTT.

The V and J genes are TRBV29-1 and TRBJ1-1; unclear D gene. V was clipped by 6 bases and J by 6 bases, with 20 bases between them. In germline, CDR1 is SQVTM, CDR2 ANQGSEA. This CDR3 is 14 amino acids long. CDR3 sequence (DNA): TGCAGCGTCGTGATTAGACCCGGGATGCCTGAAGCTTTCTTT. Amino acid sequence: CSVVIRPGMPEAFF.

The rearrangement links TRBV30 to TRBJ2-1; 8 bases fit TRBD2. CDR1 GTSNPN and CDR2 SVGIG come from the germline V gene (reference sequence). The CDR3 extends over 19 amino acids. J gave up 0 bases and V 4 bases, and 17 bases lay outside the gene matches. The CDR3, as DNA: TGTGCCTGGAAAGACCTTGGGCTAGCGGGCATGAGCTCCTACAATGAGCAGTTCTTC. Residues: CAWKDLGLAGMSSYNEQFF.

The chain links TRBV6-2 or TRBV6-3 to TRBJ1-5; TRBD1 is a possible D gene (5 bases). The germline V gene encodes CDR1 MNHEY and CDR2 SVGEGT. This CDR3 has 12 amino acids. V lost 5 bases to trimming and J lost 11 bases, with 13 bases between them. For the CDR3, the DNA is TGTGCCAGCAGTCAGGACAAGCGCTCCCAGCATTTT. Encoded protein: CASSQDKRSQHF.

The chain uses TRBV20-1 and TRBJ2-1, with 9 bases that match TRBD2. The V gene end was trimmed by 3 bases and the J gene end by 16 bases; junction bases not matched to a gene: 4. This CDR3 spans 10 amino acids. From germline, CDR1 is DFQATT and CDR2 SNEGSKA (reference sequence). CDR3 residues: CSARREGHFF. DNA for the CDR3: TGCAGTGCTAGGCGGGAGGGCCACTTCTTC.

This CDR3 reads CASSLGQVINEQFF. The DNA of the CDR3 is TGTGCCAGCAGCTTGGGACAGGTGATCAATGAGCAGTTCTTC. This rearrangement joins TRBV5-4 to TRBJ2-1; weak D call: TRBD1 (6 bases). Germline lookup yields CDR1 SGHNT and CDR2 YYREEE (reference sequence). This CDR3 has 14 amino acids. V shed 0 bases and J shed 6 bases, with 10 bases lying between them.

CDR3 nucleotides: TGCGCCAGCAGCTTGTCGATCCGGCCCGTCATCCACAGGGGAACAACCGGGGAGCTGTTTTTT. The encoded protein is CASSLSIRPVIHRGTTGELFF. J is TRBJ2-2 and V is TRBV5-1, with 7 nucleotides matching TRBD1. V shed 1 base and J 5 bases; nucleotides not matched to a gene: 23. CDR1 and CDR2 from the germline V gene are SGHRS and YFSETQ. The CDR3 is made up of 21 amino acids.

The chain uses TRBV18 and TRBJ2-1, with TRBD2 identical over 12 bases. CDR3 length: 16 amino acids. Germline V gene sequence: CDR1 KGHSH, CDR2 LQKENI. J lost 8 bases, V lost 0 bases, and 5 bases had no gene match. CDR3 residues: CASSPPTGLAGYEQFF. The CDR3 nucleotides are TGTGCCAGCTCACCACCAACCGGACTAGCGGGATATGAGCAGTTCTTC.

CDR3 amino acids: CASSGGSTDTQYF. The DNA of the CDR3 is TGTGCCAGCAGCGGAGGAAGCACAGATACGCAGTATTTT. The J gene is TRBJ2-3, the V gene TRBV9; D is ambiguous. The CDR3 has 13 amino acids. Germline CDR1 reads SGDLS; CDR2 reads YYNGEE. Trimming left V 3 bases short and J 0 bases short, with 5 bases between.

The CDR3 nucleotides read TGTGCCAGCAGCGTTTCGCAGCGGAGCTCCTACGAGCAGTACTTC. Translation gives CASSVSQRSSYEQYF. The V call is TRBV9, the J call TRBJ2-7, with D possibly being TRBD2 (5 bases). CDR1 and CDR2 from the germline V gene are SGDLS and YYNGEE. This CDR3 has 15 amino acids. The ends were cut back, 2 bases at V and 0 bases at J, with 12 bases in the middle.

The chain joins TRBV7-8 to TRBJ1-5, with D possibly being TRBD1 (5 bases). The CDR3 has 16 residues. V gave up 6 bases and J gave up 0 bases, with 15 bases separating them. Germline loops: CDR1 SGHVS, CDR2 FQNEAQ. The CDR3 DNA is TGTGCCAGCAGTCCCTCCCGACAGTCTAGCAATCAGCCCCAGCATTTT. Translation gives CASSPSRQSSNQPQHF.

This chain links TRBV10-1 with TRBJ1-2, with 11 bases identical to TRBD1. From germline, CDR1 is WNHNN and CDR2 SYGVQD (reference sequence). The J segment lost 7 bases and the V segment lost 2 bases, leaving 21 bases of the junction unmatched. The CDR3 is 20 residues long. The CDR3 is CASSEAKVGQGALFRLGYTF. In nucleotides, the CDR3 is TGCGCCAGCAGTGAGGCCAAAGTTGGACAGGGGGCATTGTTCCGTCTTGGCTACACCTTC.

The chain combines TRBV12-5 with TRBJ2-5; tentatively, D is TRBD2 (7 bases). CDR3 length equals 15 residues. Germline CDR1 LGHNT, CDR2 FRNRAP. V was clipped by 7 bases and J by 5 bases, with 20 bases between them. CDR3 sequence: CASAASGGRRETQYF. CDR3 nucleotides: TGTGCTAGTGCCGCCTCCGGGGGGCGCCGGGAGACCCAGTACTTC.

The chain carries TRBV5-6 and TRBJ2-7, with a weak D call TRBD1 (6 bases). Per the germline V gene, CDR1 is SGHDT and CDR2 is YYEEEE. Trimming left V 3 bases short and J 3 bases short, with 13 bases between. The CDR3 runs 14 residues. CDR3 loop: CASSSTGHGYEQYF. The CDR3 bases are TGTGCCAGCAGCTCCACGGGACATGGCTACGAGCAGTACTTC.

The CDR3 nucleotides are TGTGCCAGCAGTAAGGTACTAAGCACAGATACGCAGTATTTT. Its translation is CASSKVLSTDTQYF. J is TRBJ2-3 and V is TRBV6-5, with no clear D. The length of the CDR3 is 14 residues. The germline V and J ends were trimmed by 5 bases and 0 bases, with 9 bases remaining between them. Looked up from germline, CDR1 is MNHEY and CDR2 is SVGAGI.

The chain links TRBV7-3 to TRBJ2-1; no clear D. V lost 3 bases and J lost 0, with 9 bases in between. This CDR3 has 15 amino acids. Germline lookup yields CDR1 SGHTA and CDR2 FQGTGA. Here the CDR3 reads CASSFEASSYNEQFF. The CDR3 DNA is TGTGCCAGCAGCTTCGAAGCGAGCTCCTACAATGAGCAGTTCTTC.